Listed below are T cell receptor beta chains from one sample, sequenced in a study of T-cell memory formation after mild COVID-19. TCRdb analysed the 5' RACE reads with MiXCR anew, one entry per CDR3 protein. The sample yields under 600,000 distinct CDR3 sequences, roughly a fifth seen once. The sample was PBMCs or a T cell subset sorted from them (not recorded which). These receptors originate from an adult woman who had mild COVID-19 (a few samples of this study predate the infection). Cell type and time point are not known. Each CDR3 is given with its conserved first and last residue. The D gene is left open where the match is weak. Clone size is given for some rows only: seen once, a few or many times, or a class if the clone is expanded.

J gene	V gene	clone size	D gene	CDR3 DNA	CDR3 protein
TRBJ2-4	TRBV5-1	few	TRBD1	TGCGCCAGCAGCTCGACAGGGGGCAGGGACATTCAGTACTTC	CASSSTGGRDIQYF
TRBJ2-7	TRBV25-1	.	TRBD1	TGTGCCAGCAGTGGACCGGGACAGGACGCCCTCGGTCCCTCCTACGAGCAGTACTTC	CASSGPGQDALGPSYEQYF
TRBJ2-7	TRBV27	.	TRBD2	TGTGCCAGCAGTTTCTCATCCGGGACAGCGGGGGGCGAGCAGTACTTC	CASSFSSGTAGGEQYF
TRBJ2-3	TRBV5-5	few	.	TGTGCCAGCAGCTTGGGAGTTTTGTCGTACGGCACAGATACGCAGTATTTT	CASSLGVLSYGTDTQYF
TRBJ2-3	TRBV29-1	few	.	TGCAGCGCTGGACACTCAGATACGCAGTATTTT	CSAGHSDTQYF
TRBJ2-7	TRBV27	.	.	TGTGCCAGCAGCCTCTATCTTAACTACGAGCAGTACTTC	CASSLYLNYEQYF
TRBJ2-1	TRBV5-1	few	.	TGCGCCAGCAGCTTGGTGGGTCAGGGCCTTGAGTTCTTC	CASSLVGQGLEFF
TRBJ2-2	TRBV14	.	.	TGTGCCAGCAGCCATAGAGGGTTAAGGACCGGGGAGCTGTTTTTT	CASSHRGLRTGELFF
TRBJ2-7	TRBV7-9	.	TRBD2	TGTGCCAGCAGCCCCCCCGGGAGCGGGAGTTCCTACGAGCAGTACTTC	CASSPPGSGSSYEQYF
TRBJ1-1	TRBV13	.	.	TGTGCCAGCAGCTTAGCACATCCGGGGGCTGAAGCTTTCTTT	CASSLAHPGAEAFF
TRBJ1-1	TRBV20-1	few	TRBD1	TGCAGTGCTGTCCGACAGGGGAACACTGAAGCTTTCTTT	CSAVRQGNTEAFF
TRBJ2-3	TRBV12-1	many	.	TGTGCCAGCAGCTTTGTTCGCGGCTACACAGATACGCAGTATTTT	CASSFVRGYTDTQYF
TRBJ1-1	TRBV12-3/TRBV12-4	few	.	TGTGCCAGCAGTTTAGTTTACGGGGGCAACACTGAAGCTTTCTTT	CASSLVYGGNTEAFF
TRBJ2-1	TRBV7-7	.	TRBD2	TGTGCTAGCAGCTTAGCGGGAGTTTCCGAGCAGTTCTTC	CASSLAGVSEQFF
TRBJ2-5	TRBV7-9	.	.	TGTGCCAGCAGCGGGAGGACAGCAGAGACCCAGTACTTC	CASSGRTAETQYF
TRBJ2-7	TRBV12-3/TRBV12-4	.	TRBD1	TGTGCCAGCAGTTCCAGGGGGCGCGGCCCCTACGAGCAGTACTTC	CASSSRGRGPYEQYF
TRBJ2-4	TRBV12-3/TRBV12-4	.	.	TGTGCCAGCAGCCAAGGGGGGGTATCCCAGTACTTC	CASSQGGVSQYF
TRBJ2-7	TRBV15	few	TRBD1	TGTGCCACCCGGGACAGCGACTACGAGCAGTACTTC	CATRDSDYEQYF
TRBJ2-7	TRBV6-6	few	.	TGTGCCAGCAGTTTCCTTCAGGGGTCGCCTCCGGGGGAGCAGTACTTC	CASSFLQGSPPGEQYF
TRBJ2-5	TRBV5-4	.	.	TGTGCCAGCAGCTACCGGACAGTCGCAGGGGAGACCCAGTACTTC	CASSYRTVAGETQYF
TRBJ1-1	TRBV18	.	.	TGTGCCAGCTCACCCCGCGGAGTTCACGGGGGTGAAGCTTTCTTT	CASSPRGVHGGEAFF
TRBJ1-5	TRBV6-4	few	.	TGTGCCAGCAGTGCCGTCATTGGGGGTCAGCCCCAGCATTTT	CASSAVIGGQPQHF
TRBJ2-4	TRBV7-9	few	TRBD1	TGTGCCAGCAGCTCTACCGGGACAGGGGCTACAAAACTTGACATTCAGTACTTC	CASSSTGTGATKLDIQYF
TRBJ2-7	TRBV29-1	many	.	TGCAGCGTTGAGGACAGCGCCTACGAGCAGTACTTC	CSVEDSAYEQYF
TRBJ2-3	TRBV10-3	.	.	TGTGCCATCAGTGGGACTCTAGCAGATACGCAGTATTTT	CAISGTLADTQYF
TRBJ2-1	TRBV15	few	.	TGTGCCTCGGGAAGCTCCTACAATGAGCAGTTCTTC	CASGSSYNEQFF
TRBJ1-1	TRBV5-6	.	TRBD1	TGTGCCAGCAGCTTGGTCGACAGGGGGGGGACTGAAGCTTTCTTT	CASSLVDRGGTEAFF
TRBJ2-7	TRBV7-9	many	.	TGTGCCCTCGGTCGGGGGTTCGACGAGCAGTACTTC	CALGRGFDEQYF
TRBJ2-1	TRBV7-2	.	.	TGTGCCAGCAGCTTAGCCGCTAGTTATGAGCAGTTCTTC	CASSLAASYEQFF
TRBJ1-4	TRBV5-1	many	TRBD1	TGCGCCAGCAGCCACGGGACAGGGAATGAAAAACTGTTTTTT	CASSHGTGNEKLFF
TRBJ2-5	TRBV6-5	.	TRBD2	TGTGCCAGCAGTCCGGGGGGTCGACGAACCGAGAGCCAGTACTTC	CASSPGGRRTESQYF
TRBJ1-2	TRBV29-1	.	TRBD1	TGCAGCGTTAAAAGGGACAGGGGGCTCTATGGCTACACCTTC	CSVKRDRGLYGYTF
TRBJ2-3	TRBV28	.	TRBD2	TGTGCCAGCAGTTTATGGGGCGGGGGGGCAACAGATACGCAGTATTTT	CASSLWGGGATDTQYF
TRBJ2-1	TRBV7-2	few	TRBD2	TGTGCCAGCAGCTTCCTAGCGGGAGTACGCAATGAGCAGTTCTTC	CASSFLAGVRNEQFF
TRBJ2-3	TRBV12-3/TRBV12-4	few	.	TGTGCCAGCAGTTTAGGACTCGAGAGGGATACGCAGTATTTT	CASSLGLERDTQYF
TRBJ1-2	TRBV3-1	.	.	TGTGCCAGCAGCCAAGACCCAGGGTTGCGCTACACCTTC	CASSQDPGLRYTF
TRBJ1-2	TRBV12-3/TRBV12-4	.	.	TGTGCCAGCAGATCACCCATGGACAGAAATGGCTACACCTTC	CASRSPMDRNGYTF
TRBJ2-3	TRBV6-1	.	.	TGTGCCAGCAGTGAAGCTTTCAGACCCCTCGAAGATACGCAGTATTTT	CASSEAFRPLEDTQYF
TRBJ2-3	TRBV5-1	many	TRBD2	TGCGCCAGCAGCTTGGCTAGCGGGAGCACAGATACGCAGTATTTT	CASSLASGSTDTQYF
TRBJ2-1	TRBV6-2/TRBV6-3	.	.	TGTGCCAGCAGTTACCCTAGCGTTGAGCAGTTCTTC	CASSYPSVEQFF
TRBJ2-7	TRBV24-1	.	.	TGTGCCACCAGTCCCGGTTCCTACGAGCAGTACTTC	CATSPGSYEQYF
TRBJ2-1	TRBV4-2	few	.	TGTGCCAGCAGCCAAGAGCTCAGCAGTCTCAATGAGCAGTTCTTC	CASSQELSSLNEQFF
TRBJ1-2	TRBV19	medium-sized	TRBD1	TGTGCCAGTAGGGCCGGGACAGTAAACGGCTACACCTTC	CASRAGTVNGYTF
TRBJ1-1	TRBV20-1	.	TRBD1	TGCAGTGCCCGTCCCGGGACAGGGGTGAACACTGAAGCTTTCTTT	CSARPGTGVNTEAFF
TRBJ1-6	TRBV30	.	.	TGTGCCTGGAGTCTGGACGGTAATTCACCCCTCCACTTT	CAWSLDGNSPLHF
TRBJ2-7	TRBV29-1	few	.	TGCAGCGTTTTATCGAGCGAGTCCTACGAGCAGTACTTC	CSVLSSESYEQYF
TRBJ1-5	TRBV6-5	.	TRBD1	TGTGCCAGCAGTGACGGGACAGCAAATCAGCCCCAGCATTTT	CASSDGTANQPQHF
TRBJ1-5	TRBV3-1	.	.	TGTGCCAGCAGCCAAGAAGGCAATCAGCCCCAGCATTTT	CASSQEGNQPQHF
TRBJ2-7	TRBV27	.	.	TGTGCCAGCAGTTTGATCTCCCGGGGAGAGCAGTACTTC	CASSLISRGEQYF